The entry that follows covers one T cell receptor beta chain sequence. The sample comes from a study of blood T cell repertoires in COVID-19. The V gene's germline CDR1 is SGHDN and CDR2 FVKESK. The V end was cut by 0 bases, the J end by 5 bases, with 13 bases between. This CDR3 contains 16 residues. As handled by the study authors: For nucleated cells, counts were estimated from reference gene primer amplification. Produced via immunoSEQ multiplex PCR; TCRdb's table is partial and in-frame only. V and J calls and clone size are as listed in that table; D and trimming were resolved from the DNA. The top ten hold roughly 10% of the sample, which has approximately 210,000 clones, 80% to 85% seen once.

The material sequenced was peripheral blood. This receptor was identified in a woman of 80 years or more with COVID-19, enrolled during active disease. The chain joins TRBV14 to TRBJ2-2, with a possible D match to TRBD2 (5 bases). CDR3 residues: CASSQDLSWRTGELFF. The DNA for the CDR3 is TGTGCCAGCAGCCAAGATCTTAGTTGGAGGACCGGGGAGCTGTTTTTT.